A single sample gave rise to the 32 T cell receptor beta chains below, sequenced in a study of blood T cell repertoires in COVID-19. The table came from immunoSEQ multiplex PCR; TCRdb's copy has only in-frame clones and leaves some out. The sample gives about 63,000 clones, 74% of which show up once; under 30% is in the top ten. The sample consisted of peripheral blood. These receptors originate from a woman older than 75 with acute or convalescent COVID-19.

A single count supports this clone. This chain uses TRBV4-2 with TRBJ2-5; a weak D match, TRBD1 (8 bases). Trimming shortened V by 8 bases and J by 0 bases, and 22 bases separated the two germline ends. Germline V gene data show CDR1 as LGHNA and CDR2 as YNFKEQ. The CDR3 has 17 residues. CDR3 region: CASAGGGSGGYQETQYF. CDR3 DNA sequence: TGTGCCAGCGCAGGGGGCGGGAGTGGGGGTTACCAAGAGACCCAGTACTTC.

V and J are TRBV19 and TRBJ2-1, with D possibly TRBD1 on 6 matching bases. Trimming took off 5 bases at V and 0 bases at J, with 11 bases between the two ends. This CDR3 comprises 15 residues. Per germline, CDR1 LNHDA and CDR2 SQIVND (reference sequence). CDR3 residues: CASSRQDSSYNEQFF. CDR3 coding DNA: TGTGCCAGTAGTCGACAGGACAGCTCCTACAATGAGCAGTTCTTC. The full variable domain, completed using reference TRBV19 and TRBJ2-1, is DGGITQSPKYLFRKEGQNVTLSCEQNLNHDAMYWYRQDPGQGLRLIYYSQIVNDFQKGDIAEGYSVSREKKESFPLTVTSAQKNPTAFYLCASSRQDSSYNEQFFGPGTRLTVL.

In this sample, this clone turned up a few times. The rearrangement uses TRBV11-3 and TRBJ2-1, with D possibly TRBD1 on 6 matching bases. CDR1 SGHNT and CDR2 YENEEA come from the germline V gene. Trimming stripped 6 bases from V and 3 bases from J, with 12 bases between. CDR3 length equals 14 residues. The CDR3 is CASSGGLGYNEQFF. CDR3 DNA sequence: TGTGCCAGCAGTGGGGGCTTAGGCTACAATGAGCAGTTCTTC.

The V gene is TRBV29-1, the J gene TRBJ1-2, with 7 bases identical to TRBD1. Germline CDR1 SQVTM, CDR2 ANQGSEA. This CDR3 comprises 13 residues. V gave up 3 bases and J gave up 3 bases; unmatched junction bases: 4. The CDR3 protein is CSVEGQSYYGYTF. The CDR3 DNA is TGCAGCGTTGAGGGACAGTCGTACTATGGCTACACCTTC. The full variable domain, completed using reference TRBV29-1 and TRBJ1-2, is SAVISQKPSRDICQRGTSLTIQCQVDSQVTMMFWYRQQPGQSLTLIATANQGSEATYESGFVIDKFPISRPNLTFSTLTVSNMSPEDSSIYLCSVEGQSYYGYTFGSGTRLTVV.

The chain uses TRBV27 and TRBJ2-7; 7 bases are shared with TRBD1. With V trimmed by 5 bases and J by 3 bases, 10 bases remained unmatched. Germline values: CDR1 MNHEY, CDR2 SMNVEV (reference sequence). This CDR3 is 15 amino acids long. Here the CDR3 DNA reads TGTGCCAGCAGTACACTGCCCGGGACAGTCTACGAGCAGTACTTC. Residues: CASSTLPGTVYEQYF.

The chain recombines TRBV7-9 with TRBJ1-5, with D possibly being TRBD1 (6 bases). Germline CDR1 SEHNR, CDR2 FQNEAQ (reference sequence). V shed 1 base and J shed 4 bases, with 17 bases lying between them. This CDR3 has 17 residues. CDR3 DNA: TGTGCCAGCAGCTTAGGGGTTGGGGGGGCGAGGAATCAGCCCCAGCATTTT. It encodes CASSLGVGGARNQPQHF.

The V call is TRBV4-2, the J call TRBJ2-5; the D gene is possibly TRBD2 (6 bases). V was cut by 1 base and J by 7 bases, with 13 bases left in between. Germline loops: CDR1 LGHNA, CDR2 YNFKEQ. The CDR3 totals 14 residues. CDR3: CASSQGRDGGTQYF. DNA of the CDR3: TGTGCCAGCAGCCAAGGGCGGGACGGGGGGACCCAGTACTTC.

The chain uses TRBV7-8 and TRBJ1-1; no firm D call. Trimming removed 6 bases from V and 6 bases from J, with 8 bases in between. In germline, CDR1 is SGHVS, CDR2 FQNEAQ. The CDR3 consists of 11 residues. In nucleotides, the CDR3 is TGTGCCAGCAGGAGGGAGTCTGAAGCTTTCTTT. This codes for CASRRESEAFF.

The V call is TRBV2, the J call TRBJ2-5; maybe TRBD1 (5 bases). The CDR3 is 14 residues long. Looked up from germline, CDR1 is SNHLY and CDR2 is FYNNEI. V shed 3 bases and J shed 1 base, with 9 bases lying between them. The CDR3 region is CASSEGRFQETQYF. CDR3 DNA: TGTGCCAGCAGTGAGGGGCGCTTCCAAGAGACCCAGTACTTC.

The chain uses TRBV27 and TRBJ1-6, with D possibly being TRBD1 (6 bases). This CDR3 has 15 amino acids. Germline V gives CDR1 MNHEY, CDR2 SMNVEV (reference sequence). V lost 1 base, J lost 10 bases, and 14 bases lay in between. The CDR3: CASSLFNRESSPLHF. The CDR3 DNA sequence: TGTGCCAGCAGTTTATTTAACAGGGAGAGCTCACCCCTCCACTTT.

The V call is TRBV7-9, the J call TRBJ1-1; D gene unclear. V was cut by 2 bases and J by 7 bases, with 11 bases left in between. Germline CDR1 reads SEHNR; CDR2 reads FQNEAQ (reference sequence). The CDR3 has 13 amino acids. The CDR3 region is CASSLSSSDEAFF. For the CDR3, the DNA is TGTGCCAGCAGCTTAAGTTCGTCAGATGAAGCTTTCTTT.

The V call is TRBV6-5, the J call TRBJ2-6, with D possibly TRBD1 on 6 matching bases. Trimming took 2 bases from V and 2 from J, leaving 7 bases between them. CDR3 length: 15 residues. CDR1 MNHEY and CDR2 SVGAGI come from the germline V gene. The CDR3 DNA reads TGTGCCAGCAGTTACCAGGGGACTGGGGCCAACGTCCTGACTTTC. This encodes CASSYQGTGANVLTF.

The V and J genes are TRBV2 and TRBJ1-3, with TRBD1 matching 8 bases. The CDR3 totals 15 residues. The trim removed 0 bases at V and 4 bases at J, leaving 2 bases unmatched. Germline-derived CDR1 and CDR2 are SNHLY and FYNNEI. This CDR3 is CASSEARGPGNTIYF. CDR3 nucleotide sequence: TGTGCCAGCAGTGAAGCCAGGGGGCCCGGAAACACCATATATTTT.

The V and J genes are TRBV24-1 and TRBJ1-1, with D perhaps TRBD1 (5 bases). V was shortened by 9 bases and J by 6 bases, with 19 bases between the two germline ends. CDR3 length equals 14 residues. The germline gives CDR1 KGHDR, CDR2 SFDVKD. CDR3 residues: CATHDSIRVPEAFF. CDR3 in DNA: TGTGCCACCCACGATTCGATCAGGGTCCCTGAAGCTTTCTTT.

This chain uses TRBV6-5 with TRBJ2-7, with D possibly being TRBD2 (6 bases). The CDR3 sequence is 14 residues long. Trimming cost V 7 bases and J 4 bases, with 17 bases left between them. Germline CDR1 is MNHEY and CDR2 is SVGAGI. DNA for the CDR3: TGTGCCAGCATTACCGGGACTGCTGAATACGAGCAGTACTTC. This encodes CASITGTAEYEQYF.

The DNA of the CDR3 is TGTGCCAGCAGTTCCCACGTCGAGCGGACTAGCGGGAGTCCTAGCACAGATACGCAGTATTTT. This translates into CASSSHVERTSGSPSTDTQYF. The chain links TRBV27 to TRBJ2-3; 13 nucleotides agree with TRBD2. This CDR3 comprises 21 residues. Germline V gives CDR1 MNHEY, CDR2 SMNVEV (reference sequence). The V segment lost 4 bases and the J segment 0 bases; nucleotides outside the gene matches: 16.

This clone was seen only a few times. The genes are TRBV5-5 and TRBJ1-2; the match to TRBD1 covers 7 bases. The germline V gene has CDR1 SGHKS and CDR2 YYEKEE (reference sequence). The J segment lost 0 bases and the V segment lost 0 bases, leaving 2 bases of the junction unmatched. The CDR3 is made up of 15 amino acids. The CDR3 loop reads CASSLADRANYGYTF. The CDR3, as DNA: TGTGCCAGCAGCTTGGCCGACAGGGCTAACTATGGCTACACCTTC.

This chain connects TRBV5-8 to TRBJ1-5; no clear D. Looked up from germline, CDR1 is SGHTS and CDR2 is YDEGEE. This CDR3 has 15 amino acids. V lost 2 bases and J 2 bases, leaving 11 bases between the germline ends. CDR3 sequence: CASSLGRRGNQPQHF. The CDR3 nucleotides read TGTGCCAGCAGCTTAGGCCGGAGAGGCAATCAGCCCCAGCATTTT.

This clone was seen a few times. The chain joins TRBV30 to TRBJ2-3; TRBD2 aligns across 7 bases. The CDR3 has 13 residues. Germline CDR1 and CDR2: GTSNPN and SVGIG (reference sequence). V shed 4 bases and J 6 bases; nucleotides not matched to a gene: 7. CDR3 in amino acids: CAWNGAGKDTQYF. Here the CDR3 DNA reads TGTGCCTGGAATGGAGCGGGAAAGGATACGCAGTATTTT.

This chain uses TRBV6-5 with TRBJ2-7, with 7 bases aligning to TRBD1. After removal of 4 bases from V and 4 bases from J, the junction contained 13 bases not matched to a gene. CDR3 length: 16 amino acids. The germline CDR1 and CDR2 sequences are MNHEY and SVGAGI. This CDR3 is CASSSLPPGQLYEQYF. The CDR3 DNA reads as TGTGCCAGCAGTTCTCTTCCTCCGGGACAGCTATACGAGCAGTACTTC.

This chain links TRBV21-1 with TRBJ1-2; TRBD1 is the table's D call, not checked against the DNA. TRBV21-1 is described as a pseudogene. This CDR3 comprises 15 residues. CDR3: CASSKDRGLSYGYTF. The DNA of the CDR3 is TGTGCCAGCAGCAAAGACAGGGGGCTGAGCTATGGCTACACCTTC.

This clone has more than one count but fewer than ten. This chain connects TRBV10-3 to TRBJ2-5, with 7 positions matching TRBD2. With V trimmed by 3 bases and J by 3 bases, 13 bases remained unmatched. Germline V CDR1 and CDR2: ENHRY, SYGVKD. This CDR3 spans 17 amino acids. The CDR3 protein is CAISEGRLASGKETQYF. In nucleotides, the CDR3 is TGTGCCATCAGTGAAGGGCGCTTGGCTAGCGGTAAAGAGACCCAGTACTTC.

The V gene is TRBV29-1, the J gene TRBJ2-1, with 10 positions matching TRBD2. From germline, CDR1 is SQVTM and CDR2 ANQGSEA. Germline trimming cut 7 bases from V and 1 base from J; bases unmatched to any gene: 7. This CDR3 spans 15 amino acids. The CDR3: CSAPLAGGSYNEQFF. In nucleotides, the CDR3 is TGCAGCGCGCCTTTAGCGGGAGGTTCCTACAATGAGCAGTTCTTC.

The chain joins TRBV19 to TRBJ2-5; D is possibly TRBD1 (6 bases). The germline V gene encodes CDR1 LNHDA and CDR2 SQIVND (reference sequence). This CDR3 comprises 14 residues. The V gene lost 5 bases and the J gene lost 2 bases, with 12 bases spanning the gap. CDR3 nucleotides: TGTGCCAGTAGTTCCCCAGGGGTTCAAGAGACCCAGTACTTC. This encodes CASSSPGVQETQYF.

The rearrangement joins TRBV27 to TRBJ2-1; TRBD2 aligns across 7 bases. The ends lost 11 bases at V and 0 bases at J; junction bases unmatched: 7. The CDR3 sequence is 14 residues long. Germline CDR1 and CDR2: MNHEY and SMNVEV (reference sequence). This CDR3 reads CAVLAGSSYNEQFF. The CDR3 DNA sequence: TGTGCCGTATTAGCGGGTAGCTCCTACAATGAGCAGTTCTTC.

The chain employs TRBV18 and TRBJ2-5; D remains ambiguous. Trimming removed 4 bases from V and 4 bases from J, with 7 bases in between. Germline V gives CDR1 KGHSH, CDR2 LQKENI. The CDR3 extends over 12 amino acids. The CDR3 DNA reads TGTGCCAGCTCACGAGCCGCAGAGACCCAGTACTTC. Encoded protein: CASSRAAETQYF.

The V gene is TRBV6-2 or TRBV6-3, the J gene TRBJ2-3; TRBD2 aligns across 10 bases. V gave up 6 bases and J gave up 4 bases; unmatched junction bases: 10. Germline values: CDR1 MNHEY, CDR2 SVGEGT. The CDR3 contains 16 residues. The CDR3 spells CASSRGTSVVSDTQYF. The CDR3 DNA is TGTGCCAGCAGCCGAGGGACTAGCGTAGTATCAGATACGCAGTATTTT.

This clone has only a few counts. The chain uses TRBV5-1 and TRBJ1-2; D might be TRBD1 (6 bases). There are 12 residues in the CDR3. Germline assignment: CDR1 SGHRS and CDR2 YFSETQ. Trimming removed 7 bases at V and 4 bases at J, with 11 bases between. CDR3 residues: CASSGAAYGYTF. The DNA of the CDR3 is TGCGCCAGCTCAGGGGCGGCCTATGGCTACACCTTC.

The chain uses TRBV7-2 and TRBJ2-1; 11 positions match TRBD2. Germline lookup yields CDR1 SGHTA and CDR2 FQGNSA. The V segment lost 6 bases and the J segment 9 bases; nucleotides outside the gene matches: 10. The CDR3 has 15 amino acids. This CDR3 is CASRLSLAGAGEQFF. The CDR3 DNA sequence: TGTGCCAGCAGGCTCTCACTAGCGGGAGCTGGTGAGCAGTTCTTC.

The chain is built from TRBV4-3 and TRBJ1-6; TRBD1 matches 7 bases. The CDR3 is made up of 17 amino acids. V trimming: 0 bases; J trimming: 7 bases; junction bases outside the gene matches: 9. Germline V gene lookup returns CDR1 LGHNA and CDR2 YSLEER. The CDR3 region is CASSQDGTVNLNSPLHF. CDR3 in DNA: TGCGCCAGCAGCCAAGATGGGACAGTCAATTTAAATTCACCCCTCCACTTT.

This chain uses TRBV7-2 with TRBJ1-3; 10 nucleotides line up with TRBD1. The CDR3 has 12 residues. V shed 5 bases, J shed 14 bases, and the junction held 6 bases outside the gene matches. Germline V gene data show CDR1 as SGHTA and CDR2 as FQGNSA. DNA of the CDR3: TGTGCCAGCAGCGAAGGACAGGGGGTCTTATATTTT. Protein sequence: CASSEGQGVLYF.

This clone has more than one count but fewer than ten. The rearrangement uses TRBV5-1 and TRBJ1-1, with D perhaps matching TRBD1 (5 bases). Trimming removed 5 bases from V and 4 bases from J, with 12 bases in between. Germline V gene sequence: CDR1 SGHRS, CDR2 YFSETQ. This CDR3 spans 13 amino acids. The CDR3 DNA follows: TGCGCCAGCAGATTAAGGGGAGGCACTGAAGCTTTCTTT. Protein sequence: CASRLRGGTEAFF.